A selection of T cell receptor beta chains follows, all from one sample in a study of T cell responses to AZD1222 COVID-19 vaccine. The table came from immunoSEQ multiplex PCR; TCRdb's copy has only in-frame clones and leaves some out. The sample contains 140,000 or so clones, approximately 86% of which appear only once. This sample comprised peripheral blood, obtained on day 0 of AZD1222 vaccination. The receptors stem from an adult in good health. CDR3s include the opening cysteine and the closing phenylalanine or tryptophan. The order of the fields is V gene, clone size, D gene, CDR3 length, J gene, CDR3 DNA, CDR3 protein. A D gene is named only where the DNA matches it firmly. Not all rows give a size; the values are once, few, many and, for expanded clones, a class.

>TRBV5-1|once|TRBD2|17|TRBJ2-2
TGCGCCAGCAGCTTGGGACTAGCGGGAGTGTTCGCCGGGGAGCTGTTTTTT
CASSLGLAGVFAGELFF
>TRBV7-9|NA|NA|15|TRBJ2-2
TGTGCCAGCAGCTTAATCGGACAGAACACCGGGGAGCTGTTTTTT
CASSLIGQNTGELFF
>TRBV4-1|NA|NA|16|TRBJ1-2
TGCGCCAGCAGCCAAGATGGCCAGGCGCGGGACTATGGCTACACCTTC
CASSQDGQARDYGYTF
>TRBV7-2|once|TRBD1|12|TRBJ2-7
TGTGCCAGCAGCCTAGGGACAGGGCAGCAGTACTTC
CASSLGTGQQYF
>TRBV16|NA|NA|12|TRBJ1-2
TGTGCCAGCAGCCAATCGACGGAAGGCTACACCTTC
CASSQSTEGYTF
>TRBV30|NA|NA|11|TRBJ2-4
TGTGCCTGGAGTGTGAGGGACACCCGTTACTTC
CAWSVRDTRYF
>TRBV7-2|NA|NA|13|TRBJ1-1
TGTGCCAGCAGCTTAATGGGGGGAAGGAAAGCTTTCTTT
CASSLMGGRKAFF
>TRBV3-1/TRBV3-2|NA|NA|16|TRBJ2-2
TGTGCCAGCAGCCCTGGACGGACATCGAACACCGGGGAGCTGTTTTTT
CASSPGRTSNTGELFF
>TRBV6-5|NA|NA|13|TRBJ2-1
TGTGCCAGCGCGGGCCACTCTTGGGATGAGCAGTTCTTC
CASAGHSWDEQFF
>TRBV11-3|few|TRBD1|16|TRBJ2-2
TGTGCCAGCAGCCAGGGTCCGGGACAGGGAGCCGGGGAGCTGTTTTTT
CASSQGPGQGAGELFF
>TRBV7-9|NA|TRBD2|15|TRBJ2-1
TGTGCCAGCAGCCCTAGAGGGACTAGGGGCAATGAGCAGTTCTTC
CASSPRGTRGNEQFF
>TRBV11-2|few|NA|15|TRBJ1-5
TGTGCCAGCAGTCACAGGGTTGAAGGGCCTCAGCCCCAGCATTTT
CASSHRVEGPQPQHF
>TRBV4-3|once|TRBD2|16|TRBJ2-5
TGCGCCAGCAGCCAAGCCCTAGCGGACTCCCGCGAGACCCAGTACTTC
CASSQALADSRETQYF
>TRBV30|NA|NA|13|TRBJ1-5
TGTGCCTGGAAGCAGGGGCCAGGTCAGCCCCAGCATTTT
CAWKQGPGQPQHF
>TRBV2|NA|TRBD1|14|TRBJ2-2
TGTGCCAGCAGGGACAGGAGAGACACCGGGGAGCTGTTTTTT
CASRDRRDTGELFF
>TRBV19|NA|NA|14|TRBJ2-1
TGTGCCAGTAGGAGAGGGACGGAGGACAATGAGCAGTTCTTC
CASRRGTEDNEQFF
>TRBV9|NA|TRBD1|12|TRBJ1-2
TGTGCCAGCAGAAGACAGGGTTTTGGCTACACCTTC
CASRRQGFGYTF
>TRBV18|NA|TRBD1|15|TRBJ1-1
TGTGCCAGCTCTATAAAACAGGGGGGGAACACTGAAGCTTTCTTT
CASSIKQGGNTEAFF
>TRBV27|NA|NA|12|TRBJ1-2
TGTGCCAGCAGTTCCAGTGCTGATGGCTACACCTTC
CASSSSADGYTF
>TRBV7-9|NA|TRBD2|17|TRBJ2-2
TGTGCCAGCAGCTTGGGACTAGCGGACGCGAACACCGGGGAGCTGTTTTTT
CASSLGLADANTGELFF
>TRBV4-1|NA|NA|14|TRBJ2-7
TGCGCCAGCAGCCAAGCGGGTACTACCTACGAGCAGTACTTC
CASSQAGTTYEQYF
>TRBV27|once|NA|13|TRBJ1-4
TGTGCCACCCGGGGGGGGCTCGGAGAAAAACTGTTTTTT
CATRGGLGEKLFF
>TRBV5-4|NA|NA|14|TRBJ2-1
TGTGCCACCACGGGGGTCACTACCTACAATGAGCAGTTCTTC
CATTGVTTYNEQFF
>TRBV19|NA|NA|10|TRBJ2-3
TGTGCCAGTGGCGTGGATACGCAGTATTTT
CASGVDTQYF
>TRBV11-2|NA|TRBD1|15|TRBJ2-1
TGTGCCAGCACCCTGGGACAGGGGGATTACAATGAGCAGTTCTTC
CASTLGQGDYNEQFF
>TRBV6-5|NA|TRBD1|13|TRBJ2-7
TGTGCCAGCATGTGGGACAGGTCCTACGAGCAGTACTTC
CASMWDRSYEQYF
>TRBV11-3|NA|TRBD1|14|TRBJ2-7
TGTGCCAGCAGCCCCCAGGGGGCCTCCTACGAGCAGTACTTC
CASSPQGASYEQYF
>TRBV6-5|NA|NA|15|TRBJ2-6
TGTGCCAGCAGTTACGTCCCGGTAAGGGCCAACGTCCTGACTTTC
CASSYVPVRANVLTF
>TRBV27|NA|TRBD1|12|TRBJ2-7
TGTGCCACCTCGACAGGGATGGGCGAGCAGTACTTC
CATSTGMGEQYF
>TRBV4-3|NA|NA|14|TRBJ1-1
TGCGCCAGCAGCCAAGCACCACAGAACACTGAAGCTTTCTTT
CASSQAPQNTEAFF
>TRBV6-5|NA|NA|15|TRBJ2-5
TGTGCCAGCAGTTCCGGCGGGTTGCACCAAGAGACCCAGTACTTC
CASSSGGLHQETQYF
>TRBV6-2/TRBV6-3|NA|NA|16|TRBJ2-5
TGTGCCAGCAGTTACAGCCCAGGATTGGGGGCTCAGACCCAGTACTTC
CASSYSPGLGAQTQYF
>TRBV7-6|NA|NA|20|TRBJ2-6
TGTGCCAGCAGCTTTCCCCGCCGACTCTTTGAGAAATCTGGGGCCAACGTCCTGACTTTC
CASSFPRRLFEKSGANVLTF
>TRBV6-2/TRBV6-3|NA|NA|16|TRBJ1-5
TGTGCCAGCAGTCTTCGGGACATGGGATCCAATCAGCCCCAGCATTTT
CASSLRDMGSNQPQHF
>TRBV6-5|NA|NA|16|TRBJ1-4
TGTGCCAGCAGTTACTCAGGCTCAGGGAATAATGAAAAACTGTTTTTT
CASSYSGSGNNEKLFF
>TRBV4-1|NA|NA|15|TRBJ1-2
TGCGCCAGCAGCCTGCAGGGAGCGTCTAACTATGGCTACACCTTC
CASSLQGASNYGYTF
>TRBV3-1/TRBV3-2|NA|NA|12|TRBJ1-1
TGTGCCAGCAGCCCACAGAACACTGAAGCTTTCTTT
CASSPQNTEAFF
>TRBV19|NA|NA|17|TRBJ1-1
TGTGCCAGTAGTATAAACGGGCAGATCCTTAAGCTCGGTGAAGCTTTCTTT
CASSINGQILKLGEAFF
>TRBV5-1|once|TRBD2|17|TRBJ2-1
TGCGCCAGCAGCTTAGGCCAAACAGCGGGAGGGCCCGATGAGCAGTTCTTC
CASSLGQTAGGPDEQFF
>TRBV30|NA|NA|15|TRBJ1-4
TGTGCCTGGAGGCAGTGGGGGGCCCTCGCCGAAAAACTGTTTTTT
CAWRQWGALAEKLFF
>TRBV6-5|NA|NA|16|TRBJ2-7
TGTGCCAGCAGTTACTCGCCCCCTGGGGCTTCCTACGAGCAGTACTTC
CASSYSPPGASYEQYF
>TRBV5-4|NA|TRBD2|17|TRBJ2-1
TGTGCCAGCAGCTGGGGACTAGCGACATTAGCCGGGAATGAGCAGTTCTTC
CASSWGLATLAGNEQFF
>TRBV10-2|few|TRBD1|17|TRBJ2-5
TGCGCCAGCAGTGAGGGGGGATTACAGGGGGGCGTGGAGACCCAGTACTTC
CASSEGGLQGGVETQYF